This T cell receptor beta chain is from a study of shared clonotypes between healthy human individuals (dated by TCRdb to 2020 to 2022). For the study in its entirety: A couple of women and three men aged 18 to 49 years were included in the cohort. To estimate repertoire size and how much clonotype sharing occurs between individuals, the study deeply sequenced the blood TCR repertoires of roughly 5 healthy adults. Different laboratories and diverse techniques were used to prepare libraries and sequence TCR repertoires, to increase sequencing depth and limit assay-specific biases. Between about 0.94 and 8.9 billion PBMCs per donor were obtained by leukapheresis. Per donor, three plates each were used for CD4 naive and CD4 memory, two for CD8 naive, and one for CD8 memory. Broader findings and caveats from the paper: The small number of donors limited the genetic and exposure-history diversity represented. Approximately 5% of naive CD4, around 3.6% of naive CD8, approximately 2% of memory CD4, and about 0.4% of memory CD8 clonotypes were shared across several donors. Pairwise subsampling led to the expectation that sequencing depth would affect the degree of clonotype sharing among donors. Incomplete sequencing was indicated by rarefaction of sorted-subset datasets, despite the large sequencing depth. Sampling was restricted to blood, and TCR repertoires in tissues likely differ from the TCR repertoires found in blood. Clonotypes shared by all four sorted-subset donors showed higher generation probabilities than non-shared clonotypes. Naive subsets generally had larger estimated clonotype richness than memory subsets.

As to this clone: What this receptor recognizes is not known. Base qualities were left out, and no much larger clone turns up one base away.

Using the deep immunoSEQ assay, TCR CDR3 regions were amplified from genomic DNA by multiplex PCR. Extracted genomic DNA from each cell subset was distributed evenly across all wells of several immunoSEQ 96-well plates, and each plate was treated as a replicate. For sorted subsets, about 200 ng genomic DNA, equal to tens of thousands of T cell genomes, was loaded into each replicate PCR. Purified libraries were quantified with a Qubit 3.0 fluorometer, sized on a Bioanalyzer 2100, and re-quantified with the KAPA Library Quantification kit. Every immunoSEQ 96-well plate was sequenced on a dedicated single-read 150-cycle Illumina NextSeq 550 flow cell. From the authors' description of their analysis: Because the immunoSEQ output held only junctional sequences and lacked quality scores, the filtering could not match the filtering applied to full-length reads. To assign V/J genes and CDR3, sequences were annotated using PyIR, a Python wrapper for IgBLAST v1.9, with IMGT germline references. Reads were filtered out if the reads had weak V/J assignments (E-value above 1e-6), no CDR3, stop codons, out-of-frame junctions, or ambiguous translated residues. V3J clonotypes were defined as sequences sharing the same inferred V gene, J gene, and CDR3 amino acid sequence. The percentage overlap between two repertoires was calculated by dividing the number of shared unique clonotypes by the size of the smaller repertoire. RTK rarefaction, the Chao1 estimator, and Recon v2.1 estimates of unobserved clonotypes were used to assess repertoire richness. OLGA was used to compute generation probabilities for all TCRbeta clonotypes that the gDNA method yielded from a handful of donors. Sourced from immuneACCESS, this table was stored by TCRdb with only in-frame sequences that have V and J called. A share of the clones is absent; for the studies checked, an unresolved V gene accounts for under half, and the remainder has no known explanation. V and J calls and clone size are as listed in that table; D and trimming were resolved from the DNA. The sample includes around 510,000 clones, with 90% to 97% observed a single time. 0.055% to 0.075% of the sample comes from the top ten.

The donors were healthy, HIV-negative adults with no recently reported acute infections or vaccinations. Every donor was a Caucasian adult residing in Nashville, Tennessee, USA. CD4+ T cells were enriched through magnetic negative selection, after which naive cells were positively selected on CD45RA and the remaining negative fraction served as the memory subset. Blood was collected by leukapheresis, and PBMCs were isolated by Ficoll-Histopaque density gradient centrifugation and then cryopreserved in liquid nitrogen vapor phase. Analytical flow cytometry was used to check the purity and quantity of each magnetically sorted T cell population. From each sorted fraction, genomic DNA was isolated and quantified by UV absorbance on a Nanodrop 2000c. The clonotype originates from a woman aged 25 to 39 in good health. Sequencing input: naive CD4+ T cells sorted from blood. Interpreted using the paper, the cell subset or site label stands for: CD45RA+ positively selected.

The bases read TGTGCCAAAAAACGTGGAGGGGATGCAGGTCAGCCCCAGCATTTT. It is translated as CAKKRGGDAGQPQHF. The chain joins TRBV10-3 to TRBJ1-5; tentative D gene TRBD1, with 5 bases matching. CDR1 and CDR2 are drawn from the germline V gene: ENHRY, SYGVKD. The CDR3 spans 15 residues, from the cysteine through the phenylalanine. Here the CDR3 DNA is all that survives: 45 bases in frame from base 1. V lost 10 bases and J lost 6 bases; the stretch between them is 22 bases long.